This T cell receptor (beta chain) comes out of a study of CD8+CD57+ T cells in acquired aplastic anemia. Study summary: DNA from sorted CD4+ and CD8+ cells averaged roughly 3.4 ug.

The study profiled TCR beta VDJ and CDR3 using genomic DNA as template. TCRdb passed the reads through MiXCR, listing each CDR3 protein once. The sample holds around 200,000 distinct CDR3 sequences, approximately 65% seen once. Whoever was chosen for sequencing had shown CD8+CD57+ cell expansion by flow cytometry. Patients were therapy-naive when their blood was sampled. This clonotype was recorded a few times. Its antigen is currently unknown. CDR3 length: 14 residues. V lost 4 bases to trimming and J lost 2 bases, with 9 bases between them. Per germline, CDR1 SNHLY and CDR2 FYNNEI. Study results and caveats: Patients and healthy controls showed no significant CD8+ Simpson's diversity difference. Overlapping CD8+ CDR3 repertoires of patients and controls contained approximately 28 shared sequences.

The chain recombines TRBV2 with TRBJ1-5; weak D call: TRBD1 (6 bases). Sequencing was carried out using sorted CD4+, CD8+, or CD8+CD57+ T cells (not recorded which) from PBMCs. The sequence was collected from a human donor with aplastic anemia. The CDR3 coding sequence is TGTGCCAGCAGTGCAGGGGATGGCAATCAGCCCCAGCATTTT. Its translation is CASSAGDGNQPQHF.